A selection of T cell receptor beta chains follows, all from one sample in a study of Ad26.COV2.S vaccination and SARS-CoV-2 variants. Sequencing was performed with immunoSEQ multiplex PCR; in TCRdb, only in-frame clones are kept and a portion is missing. The top ten hold approximately 3.4% of the sample, which has about 250,000 clones, approximately 87% seen once. Sequences were derived from peripheral blood, sampled in a trial of Ad26.COV2.S vaccine versus placebo. The receptors here all came from a person between 18 and 60 years old who received the Ad26.COV2.S COVID-19 vaccine or a placebo. The CDR3 runs from the conserved cysteine through the conserved F or W. D genes are given only for firm matches.

16	TRBJ1-1	.	TRBV15	CATSRVGDTWNTEAFF
15	TRBJ2-7	.	TRBV7-2	CASSAKLGYSYEQYF
16	TRBJ2-1	.	TRBV6-2/TRBV6-3	CASSLLEARIGYEQFF
13	TRBJ2-7	.	TRBV5-1	CASSEGVTYEQYF
15	TRBJ2-7	.	TRBV15	CATSRDSDPAYEQYF
20	TRBJ2-7	TRBD1	TRBV4-1	CASSQGDWKRHGTGAYEQYF
15	TRBJ1-2	.	TRBV28	CASSGAGVANYGYTF
14	TRBJ1-2	TRBD1	TRBV7-9	CASRSYRGVRGYTF
15	TRBJ2-2	.	TRBV5-1	CASSLVGENTGELFF
14	TRBJ1-5	.	TRBV18	CASSPYQVDQPQHF
13	TRBJ1-1	TRBD1	TRBV2	CASIPGGSTEAFF
15	TRBJ2-3	.	TRBV6-5	CASTAGPGSTDTQYF
15	TRBJ1-6	TRBD1	TRBV3-1/TRBV3-2	CASSSQTGGNSPLHF
15	TRBJ1-5	.	TRBV4-2	CASSQNTGRAQPQHF
15	TRBJ2-3	TRBD2	TRBV20-1	CSASGLAGGGDTQYF
15	TRBJ2-7	TRBD1	TRBV6-5	CASSYTTGPTYEQYF